This T cell receptor beta chain is from a study of cytotoxic CD8 clonotypes in ibrutinib-treated CLL. Turning to the study itself: The average sample held about 260,000 productive templates and almost 95,000 productive rearrangements.

Only in-frame clones appear in the TCRdb table, and some are missing; sequencing was by immunoSEQ multiplex PCR. The sample lists about 160,000 clones, roughly 80% seen once, with about 2% in the top ten. Between the trimmed V and J ends, which lost 2 bases and 3 bases, there was a span of 8 bases. Germline V gene lookup returns CDR1 SGHRS and CDR2 YFSETQ. The CDR3 loop spans 14 amino acids. The sample consisted of PBMCs, taken after 12 months of ibrutinib treatment. The J gene is TRBJ1-4, the V gene TRBV5-1; D remains unclear. This sequence originates from a human donor with chronic lymphocytic leukemia. In nucleotides, the CDR3 is TGCGCCAGCAGCTTCAGAGGAGCTAATGAAAAACTGTTTTTT. It specifies CASSFRGANEKLFF.